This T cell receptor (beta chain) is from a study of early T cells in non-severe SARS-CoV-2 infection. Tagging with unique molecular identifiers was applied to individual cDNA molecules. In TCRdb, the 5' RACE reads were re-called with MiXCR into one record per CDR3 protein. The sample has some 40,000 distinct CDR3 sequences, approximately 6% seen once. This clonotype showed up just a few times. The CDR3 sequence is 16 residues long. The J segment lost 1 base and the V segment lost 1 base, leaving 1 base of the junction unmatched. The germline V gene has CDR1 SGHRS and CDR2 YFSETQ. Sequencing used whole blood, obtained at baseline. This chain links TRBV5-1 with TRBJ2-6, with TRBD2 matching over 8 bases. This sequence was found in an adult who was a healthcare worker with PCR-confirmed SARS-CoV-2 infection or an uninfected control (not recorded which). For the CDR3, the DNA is TGCGCCAGCAGCTTGTTAGCGGGGTCTGGGGCCAACGTCCTGACTTTC. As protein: CASSLLAGSGANVLTF. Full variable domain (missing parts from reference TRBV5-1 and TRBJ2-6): KAGVTQTPRYLIKTRGQQVTLSCSPISGHRSVSWYQQTPGQGLQFLFEYFSETQRNKGNFPGRFSGRQFSNSRSEMNVSTLELGDSALYLCASSLLAGSGANVLTFGAGSRLTVL.